The clone carrying this T cell receptor beta chain has just a few counts. The table came from immunoSEQ multiplex PCR; TCRdb's copy has only in-frame clones and leaves some out. The table includes some 200,000 clones, roughly 76% detected once. The data belong to a study of blood T cell repertoires in COVID-19. Turning to the study itself: T cells, B-cell-depleted T cells, or PBMCs provided the cDNA or gDNA that served as material.

The CDR3 runs 15 residues. In germline, CDR1 is LGHNT, CDR2 FRNRAP. V lost 4 bases, J lost 0 bases, and 1 base stayed unmatched. The sequenced material came from peripheral blood. The clonotype was recovered from a woman in her 50s with active or convalescent COVID-19. The chain uses TRBV12-5 and TRBJ1-4; TRBD1 matches 8 bases. The CDR3 loop is CASGSTGATNEKLFF. CDR3 sequence (DNA): TGTGCTAGTGGTTCGACAGGGGCAACTAATGAAAAACTGTTTTTT.